These T cell receptor beta chains were read from a single sample in a study of T-cell reconstitution after alpha-beta-depleted transplantation in children. TCRdb re-called the PCR reads through MiXCR, storing one row per CDR3 protein. Here the sample spans about 460,000 distinct CDR3 sequences, roughly a tenth being singletons. This specimen consisted of PBMCs, obtained before TCRalphabeta/CD19-depleted stem cell transplant. Every receptor here comes from a child aged 2-9 years with inherited bone marrow failure, due to receive a stem cell transplant. Each CDR3 is given with its conserved first and last residue. D genes are given only for firm matches. Part of the rows lack a size; the others show once, few, many or a class for expanded clones.

CDR3 DNA	CDR3 protein	J gene	D gene	V gene	clone size
TGTGCCAGCAGCCTGACAGGGTTTCTAGCGTCGGGCACTGAAGCTTTCTTT	CASSLTGFLASGTEAFF	TRBJ1-1	TRBD1	TRBV3-1	-
TGTGCCAGCAGTGGACCGGGACTAGGCACGCAGTATTTT	CASSGPGLGTQYF	TRBJ2-3	TRBD2	TRBV25-1	-
TGCAGTGCAGAACTAGGGACTAGCGCATACAATGAGCAGTTCTTC	CSAELGTSAYNEQFF	TRBJ2-1	TRBD2	TRBV20-1	many
TGTGCCAGTAGTATGCTTAGGGAGCAGTTCTTC	CASSMLREQFF	TRBJ2-1	-	TRBV19	few
TGTGCCACCGCGGCCGGACAGGGTGTAACTGAAGCTTTCTTT	CATAAGQGVTEAFF	TRBJ1-1	TRBD1	TRBV24-1	-
TGTGCCAGCAGAGATACAGGGGTCAATGAGCAGTTCTTC	CASRDTGVNEQFF	TRBJ2-1	TRBD1	TRBV6-1	many
TGTGCCAGCCAGACAGGGAGCGGGACCGGGGAGCTGTTTTTT	CASQTGSGTGELFF	TRBJ2-2	-	TRBV9	many
TGTGCCAGCACCGGGAACCGGGACACCTCTGGAAACACCATATATTTT	CASTGNRDTSGNTIYF	TRBJ1-3	-	TRBV12-3/TRBV12-4	few
TGCGCCAGCAGCTCCGACATAGGACCGCTCTCTGGAAACACCATATATTTT	CASSSDIGPLSGNTIYF	TRBJ1-3	-	TRBV5-1	many
TGTGCCAGCAGCGTCAGCGGGAGGGCCCCCGGGGAGCTGTTTTTT	CASSVSGRAPGELFF	TRBJ2-2	TRBD2	TRBV9	few
TGTGCCAGCAGTTTACCCCAGGGGCTCACCTACGAGCAGTACTTC	CASSLPQGLTYEQYF	TRBJ2-7	-	TRBV12-3/TRBV12-4	many
TGTGCCAGCAGCCAACTACGTGGCCTCGAGCAGTACTTC	CASSQLRGLEQYF	TRBJ2-7	-	TRBV4-2	-
TGTGCCAGCAGCTTCCTAGAGGGGAACATTCAGTACTTC	CASSFLEGNIQYF	TRBJ2-4	-	TRBV7-2	once
TGCGCCAGCAGCCAAGATAGGCTGGCAGAGCAGTACTTC	CASSQDRLAEQYF	TRBJ2-7	-	TRBV4-1	many
TGTGCCAGCAGTTTATCCTCCGTTAGGGCCTCCAATCAGCCCCAGCATTTT	CASSLSSVRASNQPQHF	TRBJ1-5	-	TRBV27	many
TGTGCCAGCAGTGCTCGTGACAGGGGGCGCGGAGGTGTCGAGGAAGCTTTCTTT	CASSARDRGRGGVEEAFF	TRBJ1-1	TRBD1	TRBV2	few
TGTGCCAGCAGTTTCCTGGGACTAGGGCTTCACAATGAGCAGTTCTTC	CASSFLGLGLHNEQFF	TRBJ2-1	TRBD2	TRBV28	many
TGTGCCAGCAGCGTAGATAGTAGGACTAGCGGTGTTGGGGAGCAGTACTTC	CASSVDSRTSGVGEQYF	TRBJ2-7	TRBD2	TRBV9	many
TGCAGTGCTCCTGGGGGACTAGACCCAGATACGCAGTATTTT	CSAPGGLDPDTQYF	TRBJ2-3	TRBD2	TRBV20-1	many
TGTGCCAGCAGTTACGGGACCGCCACCAGAGCCGAGCAGTACTTC	CASSYGTATRAEQYF	TRBJ2-7	-	TRBV6-5	many
TGTGCCAGCAGCTTAGTCCTCCGTGAAGGGAGTCCCTTGAGGGCTTTCTTT	CASSLVLREGSPLRAFF	TRBJ1-1	-	TRBV7-8	many
TGCAGTGCCAGTAGCGGGGTAGGGGGGGAGCTGTTTTTT	CSASSGVGGELFF	TRBJ2-2	TRBD2	TRBV20-1	many
TGTGCCGGGGCTCTAGCGGGAGACGGTGAGCAGTTCTTC	CAGALAGDGEQFF	TRBJ2-1	TRBD2	TRBV30	many
TGTGCCAGCAGTGAGGGACCGGGACTAGCGGGAGGGGAGCAGTACTTC	CASSEGPGLAGGEQYF	TRBJ2-7	TRBD2	TRBV28	-
TGTGCCAGCAGTTTGTGGGGGATAAGCCTCTACGAGCAGTACTTC	CASSLWGISLYEQYF	TRBJ2-7	-	TRBV12-3/TRBV12-4	many
TGCGCCAGCAGCACGGGGCGAGGATGGGGGGGCCAAGAGACCCAGTACTTC	CASSTGRGWGGQETQYF	TRBJ2-5	TRBD2	TRBV5-1	-
TGTGCCAGCAGCCTAGCGTCTTTCTACAATGAGCAGTTCTTC	CASSLASFYNEQFF	TRBJ2-1	-	TRBV9	many